This TCR beta chain was sequenced for a study of T cells after posttransplantation cyclophosphamide (TCRdb year 2016). Broadly, across the study: The study tracked T cell repertoire reconstitution by TRB sequencing after myeloablative bone marrow transplantation using posttransplantation cyclophosphamide as GVHD prophylaxis. Antigen receptor sequencing was done on samples from roughly 35 PTCy-treated patients and from 15 to 20 related bone marrow donors of those patients. Blood from all 35 or so PTCy patients who had 1-year posttransplant specimens underwent TRB sequencing. TRB sequencing was also done on up to about 3 additional blood samples from 2 to 5.2 years after transplant in 3 patients, and on pretransplant blood from several patients. TRA and TRB clonality were tightly correlated in about ten samples, so subsequent TCR analyses focused on TRB only. Public TRB sequences were compared against a database of over 3,000 sequences linked to responses to pathogens, tumor antigens, self-antigens and alloantigens. Study-wide conclusions, independent of this receptor: Across approximately 45 patients, TRB clonality was highly associated with recipient CMV seropositivity and CMV reactivation, and diversity in PTCy patients was similar to diversity in CNI/methotrexate controls. The TRB repertoires of T cells infiltrating skin or GI tract showed only limited overlap with the TRB repertoires of T cells in blood. Donor-recipient similarity was low at 1-2 months but rose over the first year, and later blood repertoires were often dominated by donor CD8+ memory clones.

The PTCy-treated patients were drawn from a prospective, multi-institutional clinical trial. Peripheral blood and bone marrow mononuclear cells were isolated by Ficoll-Hypaque density centrifugation and cryopreserved. Points on this clone: Its antigen remains unidentified. No much larger clonotype is one base removed from it; base qualities were not supplied.

Genomic DNA was the input for TRB sequencing, which was run either with the immunoSEQ assay at survey resolution or with the hsTCRB kit. On the study's bioinformatics: The immunoSEQ software handled initial read processing, and the LymphoSeq R package was used for repertoire analyses. Clonality was computed as 1 minus normalized Shannon entropy, and a Gini coefficient was also calculated for each TRB dataset. Phenotypes of unsorted samples were inferred by mapping TRB sequences from sorted subsets of the recipient or donor onto unsorted samples of the same recipient. TCRdb re-hosts the immuneACCESS table, in-frame sequences only. Its copies lack some clones; in the studies checked, an unresolved V gene accounts for under half of them, and the cause for the rest is not known. D and trimming come from the DNA, and the V and J calls and clone size come from that table. Present in this sample are tens of thousands of clones, 70% to 90% of which were seen just once. The ten most abundant clones make up about 2.8% of the sample.

The CDR1 and CDR2 encoded by the germline V gene (reference sequence) are SEHNR and FQNEAQ. V loses 2 bases, J loses 6 bases, and the germline ends lie 17 bases apart. Inclusive of the bounding cysteine and phenylalanine, the CDR3 is 16 residues long. The retained sequence is limited to the CDR3, 48 bases, with the frame set at the first base. The chain couples TRBV7-9 to TRBJ2-1; the D region possibly corresponds to TRBD2 (5 bases align). The material sequenced was PBMCs. The receptor was isolated from a man aged 25 to 45 with a blood cancer, CMV-positive, and with a related stem cell donor. The CDR3 loop reads CASSLIGRGASNEQFF. DNA sequence: TGTGCCAGCAGCTTAATCGGACGGGGAGCGAGCAATGAGCAGTTCTTC.